Each of the 21 T cell receptor beta chains below was sequenced from the same sample in a study of T cell responses to AZD1222 COVID-19 vaccine. Assay used: immunoSEQ multiplex PCR; TCRdb lists only in-frame clones, some missing. The sample has 120,000 to 150,000 clones; just over 90% are singletons. This material consisted of peripheral blood, taken on day 0 of AZD1222 vaccination. Receptors were obtained from an adult in good health.

The chain recombines TRBV5-5 with TRBJ2-2, with no clear D. V was trimmed by 6 bases and J by 0 bases, leaving 24 bases between them. The CDR3 is 19 residues long. CDR1 and CDR2 (germline): SGHKS, YYEKEE (reference sequence). As DNA, the CDR3 is TGTGCCAGCATCGCCCCGTCGGCAGGAATCATGCCGAACACCGGGGAGCTGTTTTTT. Translation: CASIAPSAGIMPNTGELFF.

This clone was seen a single time. The chain recombines TRBV12-3 or TRBV12-4 with TRBJ1-4; D gene uncertain. The CDR3 contains 13 residues. Deletions cut 8 bases from V and 5 bases from J, with 12 bases between. CDR3 sequence: CASSAVENEKLFF. CDR3 in DNA: TGTGCCAGCTCCGCGGTGGAGAATGAAAAACTGTTTTTT.

This clone came up once. This chain joins TRBV2 and TRBJ1-6, with TRBD1 matching 8 bases. With 6 bases clipped from V and 5 bases from J, the junction kept 6 bases outside the gene matches. The germline V gene has CDR1 SNHLY and CDR2 FYNNEI. The CDR3 covers 15 residues. The CDR3 protein is CASSFQQGDNSPLHF. The CDR3 DNA is TGTGCCAGCAGCTTCCAACAGGGGGATAATTCACCCCTCCACTTT.

The CDR3 DNA sequence: TGTGCCAGCTCTGCAACTAGGTCCTACAATGAGCAGTTCTTC. Encoded protein: CASSATRSYNEQFF. V gene TRBV18 combines with J gene TRBJ2-1, with D possibly TRBD2 on 5 matching bases. Germline V gene lookup returns CDR1 KGHSH and CDR2 LQKENI. V lost 6 bases to trimming and J lost 1 base, with 10 bases between them. There are 14 residues in the CDR3. The variable domain in full, with the rest retrieved from reference TRBV18 and TRBJ2-1, is NAGVMQNPRHLVRRRGQEARLRCSPMKGHSHVYWYRQLPEEGLKFMVYLQKENIIDESGMPKERFSAEFPKEGPSILRIQQVVRGDSAAYFCASSATRSYNEQFFGPGTRLTVL.

The chain has TRBV27 and TRBJ1-2; possibly TRBD1 for D (6 bases). The CDR3 is 14 residues long. Trimming shortened V by 6 bases and J by 4 bases, and 15 bases separated the two germline ends. From germline, CDR1 is MNHEY and CDR2 SMNVEV (reference sequence). CDR3 bases: TGTGCCAGCAGCCACAGGGTCGGGGGCTATGGCTACACCTTC. Residues: CASSHRVGGYGYTF.

The rearrangement uses TRBV12-3 or TRBV12-4 and TRBJ2-1, with 9 nucleotides matching TRBD2. J gave up 9 bases and V 3 bases, and 3 bases lay outside the gene matches. CDR3 length: 13 amino acids. The CDR3 nucleotides read TGTGCCAGCAGTTTGACTAGCGGTGCTGAGCAGTTCTTC. It is translated as CASSLTSGAEQFF.

The rearrangement joins TRBV5-1 to TRBJ1-2; 8 bases line up with TRBD1. Per the germline V gene, CDR1 is SGHRS and CDR2 is YFSETQ. V lost 1 base and J lost 7; bases outside the gene matches: 6. There are 14 residues in the CDR3. CDR3: CASSLSQGAVGYTF. The CDR3 DNA reads as TGCGCCAGCAGCTTGTCGCAGGGGGCTGTTGGCTACACCTTC.

This clone appeared once. V and J are TRBV6-2 or TRBV6-3 and TRBJ2-3; D possibly corresponds to TRBD1 (5 bases). CDR3 length: 12 residues. Germline-derived CDR1 and CDR2 are MNHEY and SVGEGT. Trimming cost V 5 bases and J 5 bases, with 8 bases left between them. The CDR3 sequence is CASSTQGDTQYF. CDR3 coding DNA: TGTGCCAGCAGTACCCAGGGAGATACGCAGTATTTT.

This clone appeared once. The chain carries TRBV6-5 and TRBJ1-1; D unclear. The length of the CDR3 is 13 residues. Germline loops: CDR1 MNHEY, CDR2 SVGAGI. Trimming took 2 bases from V and 1 from J, leaving 5 bases between them. CDR3 sequence: CASSYEENTEAFF. The DNA of the CDR3 is TGTGCCAGCAGTTACGAGGAGAACACTGAAGCTTTCTTT.

The chain links TRBV7-8 to TRBJ2-7, with D maybe TRBD2 (6 bases). The CDR3 has 14 residues. Trimming removed 7 bases from V and 2 bases from J, with 15 bases in between. The germline gives CDR1 SGHVS, CDR2 FQNEAQ. CDR3 nucleotide sequence: TGTGCCAGCATCCCGGATAGCGGAGCCTACGAGCAGTACTTC. It encodes CASIPDSGAYEQYF.

This rearrangement joins TRBV15 to TRBJ2-7; D unresolved. This CDR3 has 14 residues. Germline values: CDR1 LNHNV, CDR2 YYDKDF (reference sequence). The V end was cut by 0 bases, the J end by 1 base, with 7 bases between. The CDR3 sequence is CATSRDPLSYEQYF. For the CDR3, the DNA is TGTGCCACCAGCAGAGACCCGCTTTCCTACGAGCAGTACTTC.

CDR3 protein: CASSSLMDRYTDTQYF. CDR3 bases: TGTGCCAGCAGCTCCCTAATGGACAGGTACACAGATACGCAGTATTTT. The rearrangement joins TRBV12-1 to TRBJ2-3; whether TRBD1, the table's D call, matches the DNA was not checked. TRBV12-1 is a pseudogene locus. The CDR3 runs 16 residues.

The chain combines TRBV7-2 with TRBJ2-1, with 9 bases fitting TRBD1. Looked up from germline, CDR1 is SGHTA and CDR2 is FQGNSA. Trimming cost V 0 bases and J 7 bases; bases outside gene matches: 7. This CDR3 contains 16 residues. CDR3 bases: TGTGCCAGCAGCTTAGCGGGACAGGGAGCCTGGAATGAGCAGTTCTTC. It translates to CASSLAGQGAWNEQFF.

Here the CDR3 DNA reads TGCGCCAGCAGCCAAGATATTTGGGACAGGGATAATGAAAAACTGTTTTTT. As protein: CASSQDIWDRDNEKLFF. The chain employs TRBV4-3 and TRBJ1-4; 9 nucleotides line up with TRBD1. The V segment lost 0 bases and the J segment 4 bases; nucleotides outside the gene matches: 6. Germline V gene sequence: CDR1 LGHNA, CDR2 YSLEER. The CDR3 sequence is 17 residues long.

The chain carries TRBV2 and TRBJ1-1; 9 bases fit TRBD1. CDR1 is SNHLY, CDR2 FYNNEI, per germline. There are 15 residues in the CDR3. V dropped 6 bases and J dropped 1; count of bases not matched to a gene: 6. The CDR3 reads CASRRTGDRNTEAFF. The CDR3 DNA sequence: TGTGCCAGCAGACGGACAGGGGATCGGAACACTGAAGCTTTCTTT.

The V and J genes are TRBV28 and TRBJ2-3; TRBD2 matches at 7 bases. The junction had 10 bases not matched to a gene; V was cut back by 5 bases and J by 5 bases. CDR1 and CDR2 from the germline V gene are MDHEN and SYDVKM. This CDR3 is built from 15 residues. The CDR3 nucleotides are TGTGCCAGCAGTCCCTTGCGGGGGAAGGGAGATACGCAGTATTTT. It specifies CASSPLRGKGDTQYF.

The chain employs TRBV7-3 and TRBJ2-1; TRBD2 matches 12 bases. CDR3 length: 17 amino acids. Trimming removed 5 bases from V and 1 base from J; junction bases left unmatched: 6. CDR1 and CDR2 from the germline V gene are SGHTA and FQGTGA. This CDR3 reads CASSPQGLAGSYNEQFF. The CDR3 region has the DNA TGTGCCAGCAGCCCCCAAGGACTAGCGGGATCCTACAATGAGCAGTTCTTC. Looking up the rest from reference TRBV7-3 and TRBJ2-1 gives the full variable domain: GAGVSQTPSNKVTEKGKYVELRCDPISGHTALYWYRQSLGQGPEFLIYFQGTGAADDSGLPNDRFFAVRPEGSVSTLKIQRTERGDSAVYLCASSPQGLAGSYNEQFFGPGTRLTVL.

This clone was seen just once. This chain joins TRBV19 and TRBJ1-1; no clear D gene. CDR3 length: 14 amino acids. The V end was cut by 0 bases, the J end by 0 bases, with 5 bases between. CDR1 LNHDA and CDR2 SQIVND come from the germline V gene (reference sequence). For the CDR3, the DNA is TGTGCCAGTAGTATAGACACCATGAACACTGAAGCTTTCTTT. Protein sequence: CASSIDTMNTEAFF.

This sequence joins TRBV15 and TRBJ1-4; TRBD1 matches 8 bases. Germline V gene sequence: CDR1 LNHNV, CDR2 YYDKDF (reference sequence). Unmatched junction bases numbered 2, after V lost 1 base and J lost 4 bases. This CDR3 is 15 amino acids long. CDR3 in amino acids: CATSRVQGGNEKLFF. Here the CDR3 DNA reads TGTGCCACCAGCAGAGTACAGGGGGGTAATGAAAAACTGTTTTTT.

V and J are TRBV19 and TRBJ1-1; D not certain. Trimming took off 6 bases at V and 5 bases at J, with 16 bases between the two ends. Germline V CDR1 and CDR2: LNHDA, SQIVND (reference sequence). The CDR3 contains 14 residues. CDR3 in amino acids: CASSQRAQETEAFF. DNA of the CDR3: TGTGCCAGTAGCCAAAGGGCTCAGGAGACTGAAGCTTTCTTT.

The gene calls are TRBV18 and TRBJ1-4, with TRBD1 identical over 11 bases. In germline, CDR1 is KGHSH, CDR2 LQKENI. The CDR3 runs to 15 residues. With V trimmed by 3 bases and J by 7 bases, 4 bases remained unmatched. The CDR3 DNA reads TGTGCCAGCTCACCCGGGACAGGGGGAAGTGAAAAACTGTTTTTT. It specifies CASSPGTGGSEKLFF. Using reference TRBV18 and TRBJ1-4 for the parts outside the CDR3, the full variable domain is NAGVMQNPRHLVRRRGQEARLRCSPMKGHSHVYWYRQLPEEGLKFMVYLQKENIIDESGMPKERFSAEFPKEGPSILRIQQVVRGDSAAYFCASSPGTGGSEKLFFGSGTQLSVL.